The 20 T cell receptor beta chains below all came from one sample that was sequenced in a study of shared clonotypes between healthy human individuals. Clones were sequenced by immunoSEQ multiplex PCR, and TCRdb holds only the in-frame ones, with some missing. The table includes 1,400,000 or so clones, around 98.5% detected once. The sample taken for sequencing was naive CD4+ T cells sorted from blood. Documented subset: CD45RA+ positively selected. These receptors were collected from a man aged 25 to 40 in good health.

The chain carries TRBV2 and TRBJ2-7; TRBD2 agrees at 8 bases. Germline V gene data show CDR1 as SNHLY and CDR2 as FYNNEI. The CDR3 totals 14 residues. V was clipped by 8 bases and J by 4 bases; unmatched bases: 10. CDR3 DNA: TGTGCCAGCTGGGGAGCGGGAGAGGGTTACGAGCAGTACTTC. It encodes CASWGAGEGYEQYF.

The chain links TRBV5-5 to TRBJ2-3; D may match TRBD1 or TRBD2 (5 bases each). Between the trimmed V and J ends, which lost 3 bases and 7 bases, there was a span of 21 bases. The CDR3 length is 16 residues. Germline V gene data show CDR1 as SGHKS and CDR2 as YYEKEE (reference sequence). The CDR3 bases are TGTGCCAGCAGCTGGGGGACGGCAAGGTACATAAATACGCAGTATTTT. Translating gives CASSWGTARYINTQYF.

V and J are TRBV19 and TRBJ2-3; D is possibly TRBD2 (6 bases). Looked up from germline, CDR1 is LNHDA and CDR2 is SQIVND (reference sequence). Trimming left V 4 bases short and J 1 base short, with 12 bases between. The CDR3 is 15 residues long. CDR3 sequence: CASSSPASGTDTQYF. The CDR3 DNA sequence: TGTGCCAGTAGTAGTCCGGCTAGCGGCACAGATACGCAGTATTTT.

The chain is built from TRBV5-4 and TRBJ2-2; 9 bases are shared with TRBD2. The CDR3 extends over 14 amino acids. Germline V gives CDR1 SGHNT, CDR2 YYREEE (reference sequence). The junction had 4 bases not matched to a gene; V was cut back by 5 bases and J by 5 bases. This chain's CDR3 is CASRTGLATGELFF. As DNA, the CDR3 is TGTGCCAGCAGGACGGGACTAGCAACCGGGGAGCTGTTTTTT.

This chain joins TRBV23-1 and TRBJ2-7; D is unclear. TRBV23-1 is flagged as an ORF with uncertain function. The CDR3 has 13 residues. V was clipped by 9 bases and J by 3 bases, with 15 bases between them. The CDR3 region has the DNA TGCGCCAGGCCCAAGCACGCGCTCTACGAGCAGTACTTC. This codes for CARPKHALYEQYF.

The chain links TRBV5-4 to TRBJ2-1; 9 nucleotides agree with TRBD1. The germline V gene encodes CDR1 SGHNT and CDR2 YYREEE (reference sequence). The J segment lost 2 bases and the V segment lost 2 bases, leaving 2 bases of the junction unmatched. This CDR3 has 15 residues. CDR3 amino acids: CASSFGTGTYNEQFF. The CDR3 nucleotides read TGTGCCAGCAGCTTCGGGACAGGGACCTACAATGAGCAGTTCTTC.

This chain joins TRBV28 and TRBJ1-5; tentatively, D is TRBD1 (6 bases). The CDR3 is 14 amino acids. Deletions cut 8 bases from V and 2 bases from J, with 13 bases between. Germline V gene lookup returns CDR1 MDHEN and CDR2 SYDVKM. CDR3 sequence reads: CASRYRVGNQPQHF. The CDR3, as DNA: TGTGCCAGCCGATACAGGGTAGGCAATCAGCCCCAGCATTTT.

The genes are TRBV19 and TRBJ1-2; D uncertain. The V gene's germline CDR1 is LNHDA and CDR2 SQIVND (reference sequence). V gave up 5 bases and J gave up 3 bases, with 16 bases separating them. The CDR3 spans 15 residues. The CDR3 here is CASSPAGVEDYGYTF. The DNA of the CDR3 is TGTGCCAGTAGTCCCGCTGGGGTAGAGGACTATGGCTACACCTTC.

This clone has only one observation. CDR3 DNA sequence: TGCGCCAGCAGCTTGGGGGCAGGAGGCTACAATGAGCAGTTCTTC. This encodes CASSLGAGGYNEQFF. This chain uses TRBV5-1 with TRBJ2-1; tentatively, D is TRBD2 (5 bases). Between the trimmed V and J ends, which lost 0 bases and 3 bases, there was a span of 10 bases. CDR1 is SGHRS and CDR2 is YFSETQ in the germline V gene. This CDR3 has 15 amino acids.

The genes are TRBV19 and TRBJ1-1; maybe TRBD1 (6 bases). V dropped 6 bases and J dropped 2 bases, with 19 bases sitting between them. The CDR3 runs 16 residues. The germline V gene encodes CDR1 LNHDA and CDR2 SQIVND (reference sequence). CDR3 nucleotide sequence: TGTGCCAGTAGCCCGACAGGAACTGGGGGTAACACTGAAGCTTTCTTT. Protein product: CASSPTGTGGNTEAFF.

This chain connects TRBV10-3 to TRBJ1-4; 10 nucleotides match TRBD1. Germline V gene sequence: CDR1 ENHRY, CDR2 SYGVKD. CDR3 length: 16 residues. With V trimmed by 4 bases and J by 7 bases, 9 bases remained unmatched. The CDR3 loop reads CAISAAGTGDGEKLFF. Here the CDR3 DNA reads TGTGCCATCAGTGCCGCCGGGACAGGGGACGGTGAAAAACTGTTTTTT.

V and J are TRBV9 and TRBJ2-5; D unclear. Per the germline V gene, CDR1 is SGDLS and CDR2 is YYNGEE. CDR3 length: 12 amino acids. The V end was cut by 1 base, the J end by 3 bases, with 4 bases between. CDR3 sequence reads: CASSVREETQYF. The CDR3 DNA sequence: TGTGCCAGCAGCGTAAGAGAAGAGACCCAGTACTTC.

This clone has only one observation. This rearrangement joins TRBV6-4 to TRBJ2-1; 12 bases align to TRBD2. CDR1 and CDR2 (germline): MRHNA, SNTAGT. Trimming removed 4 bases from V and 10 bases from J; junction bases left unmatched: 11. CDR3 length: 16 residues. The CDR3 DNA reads TGTGCCAGCAGTGCCGAACTAGCGGGAGGCCCAATAGAGCAGTTCTTC. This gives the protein CASSAELAGGPIEQFF.

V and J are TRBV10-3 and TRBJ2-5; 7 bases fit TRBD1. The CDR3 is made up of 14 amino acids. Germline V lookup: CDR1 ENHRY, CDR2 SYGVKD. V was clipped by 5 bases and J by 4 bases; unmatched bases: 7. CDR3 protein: CAISRQGEGETQYF. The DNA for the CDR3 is TGTGCCATCAGTAGACAGGGAGAAGGAGAGACCCAGTACTTC.

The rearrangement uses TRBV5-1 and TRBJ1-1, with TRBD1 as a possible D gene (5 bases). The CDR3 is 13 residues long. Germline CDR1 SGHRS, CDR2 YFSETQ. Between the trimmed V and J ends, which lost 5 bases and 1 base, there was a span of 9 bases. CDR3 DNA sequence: TGCGCCAGCAGACGGGGACCGAACACTGAAGCTTTCTTT. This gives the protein CASRRGPNTEAFF. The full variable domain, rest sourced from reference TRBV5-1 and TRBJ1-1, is KAGVTQTPRYLIKTRGQQVTLSCSPISGHRSVSWYQQTPGQGLQFLFEYFSETQRNKGNFPGRFSGRQFSNSRSEMNVSTLELGDSALYLCASRRGPNTEAFFGQGTRLTVV.

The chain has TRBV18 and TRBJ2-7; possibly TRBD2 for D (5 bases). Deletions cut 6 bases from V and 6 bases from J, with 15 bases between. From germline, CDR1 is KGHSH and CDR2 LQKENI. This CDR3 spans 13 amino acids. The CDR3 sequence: CASSRDSAGEQYF. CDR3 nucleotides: TGTGCCAGCTCCCGGGATAGTGCAGGCGAGCAGTACTTC.

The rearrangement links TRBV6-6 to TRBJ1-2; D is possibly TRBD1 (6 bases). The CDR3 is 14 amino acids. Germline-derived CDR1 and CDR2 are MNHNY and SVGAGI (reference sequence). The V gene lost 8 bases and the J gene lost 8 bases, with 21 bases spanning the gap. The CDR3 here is CASGGDTQVIGYTF. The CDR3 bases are TGTGCCAGCGGCGGGGACACCCAGGTTATAGGCTACACCTTC.

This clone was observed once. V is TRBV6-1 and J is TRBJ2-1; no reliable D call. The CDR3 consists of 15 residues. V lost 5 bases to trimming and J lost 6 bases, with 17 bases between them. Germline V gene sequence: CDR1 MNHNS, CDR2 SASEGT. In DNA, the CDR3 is TGTGCCAGCAGTAAAGTACTTCTGCTTTCCAATGAGCAGTTCTTC. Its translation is CASSKVLLLSNEQFF.

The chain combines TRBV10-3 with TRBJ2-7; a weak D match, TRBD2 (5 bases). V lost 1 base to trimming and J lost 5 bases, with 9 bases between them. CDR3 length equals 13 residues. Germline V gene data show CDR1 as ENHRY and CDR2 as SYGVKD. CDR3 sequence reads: CAISEFWENEQYF. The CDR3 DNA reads TGTGCCATCAGTGAGTTTTGGGAGAACGAGCAGTACTTC.

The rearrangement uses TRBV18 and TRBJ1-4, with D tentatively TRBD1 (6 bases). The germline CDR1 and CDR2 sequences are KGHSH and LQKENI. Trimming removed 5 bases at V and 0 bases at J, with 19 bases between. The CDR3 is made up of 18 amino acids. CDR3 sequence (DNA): TGTGCCAGCTCATTGGCTTTACAGGGATATGCAACTAATGAAAAACTGTTTTTT. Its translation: CASSLALQGYATNEKLFF.